The 15 T cell receptor beta chains presented below share a single source sample, sequenced in a study of blood T cells in healthy people across ages. Alongside a J-beta primer mix, a sample-barcoded 5' primer served in a second PCR lasting about 7 to 12 cycles. A single record per CDR3 protein comes from TCRdb applying MiXCR to the 5' RACE reads. The data show approximately 1.5 million distinct CDR3 sequences, about 42% seen once. Sequenced: blood. The receptors originated from a woman aged 18-29 years in good health.

The gene calls are TRBV4-1 and TRBJ2-1; D may be TRBD1 (6 bases). The J call may be incorrect, as the DNA end agrees better with TRBJ2-7. This CDR3 is 13 amino acids long. Per the germline V gene, CDR1 is MGHRA and CDR2 is YSYEKL. DNA for the CDR3: TGCGCCAGCAGCCGCACAGGGTTCAGGGAGCAGTACTTC. It codes for CASSRTGFREQYF.

This clonotype was found a few times. V gene TRBV5-4 combines with J gene TRBJ2-1; D is ambiguous. Germline CDR1 is SGHNT and CDR2 is YYREEE (reference sequence). The CDR3 extends over 15 amino acids. V dropped 1 base and J dropped 4 bases, with 12 bases sitting between them. The CDR3 is CASSLFEFLYNEQFF. The DNA of the CDR3 is TGTGCCAGCAGCTTGTTCGAGTTCCTTTACAATGAGCAGTTCTTC.

This chain uses TRBV18 with TRBJ2-4, with D uncertain. This CDR3 comprises 17 residues. Trimming took off 0 bases at V and 0 bases at J, with 12 bases between the two ends. Germline-derived CDR1 and CDR2 are KGHSH and LQKENI. CDR3 amino acids: CASSPPVSVSAKNIQYF. In nucleotides, the CDR3 is TGTGCCAGCTCACCACCGGTCTCGGTTTCAGCCAAAAACATTCAGTACTTC.

This clonotype was counted only a few times. The chain has TRBV9 and TRBJ2-7; D uncertain. The length of the CDR3 is 14 residues. V was pared by 1 base and J by 5 bases, with 13 bases between. Germline V gene lookup returns CDR1 SGDLS and CDR2 YYNGEE. CDR3 sequence reads: CASSVSSFEHEQYF. The CDR3 DNA follows: TGTGCCAGCAGCGTAAGCAGTTTCGAGCACGAGCAGTACTTC.

This chain links TRBV4-1 with TRBJ1-3; D is possibly TRBD1 (5 bases). V lost 1 base and J lost 6, with 13 bases in between. The CDR3 covers 15 residues. Germline assignment: CDR1 MGHRA and CDR2 YSYEKL. The CDR3 region is CASSQVRQGANTIYF. DNA for the CDR3: TGCGCCAGCAGCCAAGTAAGGCAGGGTGCAAACACCATATATTTT.

The rearrangement joins TRBV7-2 to TRBJ2-1; 7 bases are shared with TRBD2. There are 14 residues in the CDR3. The germline V gene has CDR1 SGHTA and CDR2 FQGNSA. Trimming at V came to 4 bases and at J to 8 bases, leaving 8 bases not matched to a gene. CDR3 coding DNA: TGTGCCAGCAGCTCGGGACTATCTATTGATGAGCAGTTCTTC. Its translation: CASSSGLSIDEQFF.

This clonotype was picked up a small number of times. The genes are TRBV6-6 and TRBJ1-2; D gene unclear. Per the germline V gene, CDR1 is MNHNY and CDR2 is SVGAGI (reference sequence). The CDR3 consists of 13 residues. The V and J ends lost 8 bases and 6 bases respectively, with 16 bases between them. CDR3 region: CASAYSSIDGYTF. CDR3 DNA sequence: TGTGCCAGCGCCTACAGCTCTATTGATGGCTACACCTTC.

The V and J genes are TRBV29-1 and TRBJ2-1; 10 positions match TRBD2. The J call is uncertain, as TRBJ2-7 better fits the DNA end. The CDR3 totals 15 residues. CDR1 is SQVTM, CDR2 ANQGSEA, per germline. DNA for the CDR3: TGCAGCGTTGAAGATAGCGGGGGGTTCGCCAATGAGCAGTACTTC. Its protein product is CSVEDSGGFANEQYF.

This rearrangement joins TRBV21-1 to TRBJ2-3. TRBV21-1 is a pseudogene. This CDR3 has 13 residues. The CDR3 sequence: CASSKQRTGTQYF. CDR3 DNA sequence: TGTGCCAGCAGCAAACAAAGGACGGGTACGCAGTATTTT.

The genes are TRBV20-1 and TRBJ1-4; 9 positions match TRBD1. From germline, CDR1 is DFQATT and CDR2 SNEGSKA (reference sequence). CDR3 length equals 16 residues. J was trimmed by 7 bases and V by 7 bases; bases with no gene match: 16. The CDR3 here is CSVSGTGRGGAEKLFF. The DNA for the CDR3 is TGCAGTGTGTCCGGGACAGGGCGGGGAGGTGCTGAAAAACTGTTTTTT.

A few counts support this clonotype. This rearrangement joins TRBV30 to TRBJ2-5; D gene uncertain. The length of the CDR3 is 13 residues. V was shortened by 1 base and J by 0 bases, with 6 bases between the two germline ends. The germline V gene has CDR1 GTSNPN and CDR2 SVGIG (reference sequence). The DNA for the CDR3 is TGTGCCTGGAGTGAACAGAACCAAGAGACCCAGTACTTC. Protein product: CAWSEQNQETQYF.

This chain links TRBV7-8 with TRBJ2-1; D not certain. This CDR3 has 12 residues. V lost 6 bases and J 7 bases, leaving 10 bases between the germline ends. The V gene's germline CDR1 is SGHVS and CDR2 FQNEAQ. The chain's CDR3 is CASRDTANEQFF. DNA of the CDR3: TGTGCCAGCAGGGATACAGCTAATGAGCAGTTCTTC.

To note about this clonotype: The germline gene is not matched at one end of the junction; a read error may be the cause. V usage is TRBV20-1 and J usage is TRBJ2-5; D is ambiguous. The germline CDR1 and CDR2 sequences are DFQATT and SNEGSKA (reference sequence). The CDR3 has 14 amino acids. CDR3 region: CSARVRVLQETQYF. In DNA form, the CDR3 reads TGCAGTGCCAGAGTTCGCGTCCTTCAAGAGACCCAGTACTTC.

This chain connects TRBV4-2 to TRBJ2-7, with a possible D match to TRBD2 (6 bases). CDR1 is LGHNA, CDR2 YNFKEQ, per germline. The ends were cut back, 2 bases at V and 5 bases at J, with 10 bases in the middle. This CDR3 is 13 amino acids long. CDR3 region: CASSQPSGDEQYF. The CDR3 DNA reads TGTGCCAGCAGCCAACCCTCGGGGGACGAGCAGTACTTC.

V gene TRBV4-2 combines with J gene TRBJ2-1, with D uncertain. Trimming stripped 1 base from V and 5 bases from J, with 9 bases between. Per germline, CDR1 LGHNA and CDR2 YNFKEQ. The CDR3 spans 14 residues. This CDR3 is CASSQVGRHNEQFF. CDR3 sequence (DNA): TGTGCCAGCAGCCAAGTCGGCAGGCACAATGAGCAGTTCTTC.